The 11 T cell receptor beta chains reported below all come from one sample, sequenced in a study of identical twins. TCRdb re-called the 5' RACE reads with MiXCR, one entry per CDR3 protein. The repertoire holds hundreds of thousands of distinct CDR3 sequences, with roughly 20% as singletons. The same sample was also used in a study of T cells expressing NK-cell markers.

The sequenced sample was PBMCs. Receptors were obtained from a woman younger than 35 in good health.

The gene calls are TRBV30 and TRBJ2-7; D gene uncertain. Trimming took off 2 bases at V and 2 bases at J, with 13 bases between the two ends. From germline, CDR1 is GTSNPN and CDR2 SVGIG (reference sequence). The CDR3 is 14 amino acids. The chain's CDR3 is CAWSLGIWTYEQYF. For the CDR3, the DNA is TGTGCCTGGAGTCTGGGGATCTGGACCTACGAGCAGTACTTC.

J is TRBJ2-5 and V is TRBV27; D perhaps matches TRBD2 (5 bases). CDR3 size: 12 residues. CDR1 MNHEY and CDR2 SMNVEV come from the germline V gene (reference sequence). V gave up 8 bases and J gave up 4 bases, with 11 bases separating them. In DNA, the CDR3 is TGTGCCAGCGGGAGCTATTTAGAGACCCAGTACTTC. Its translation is CASGSYLETQYF.

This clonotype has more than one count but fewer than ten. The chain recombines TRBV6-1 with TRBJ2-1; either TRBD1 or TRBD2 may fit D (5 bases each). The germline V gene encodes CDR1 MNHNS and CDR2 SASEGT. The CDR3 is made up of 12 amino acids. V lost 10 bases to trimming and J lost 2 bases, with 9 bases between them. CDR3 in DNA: TGTGCCACCTGGGACGCCTACAATGAGCAGTTCTTC. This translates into CATWDAYNEQFF.

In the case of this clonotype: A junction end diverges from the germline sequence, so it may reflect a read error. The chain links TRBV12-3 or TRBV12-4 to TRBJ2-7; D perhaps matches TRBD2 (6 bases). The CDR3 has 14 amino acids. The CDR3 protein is CASSPRREYYELYF. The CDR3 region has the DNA TGTGCCAGCAGTCCCCGACGGGAGTACTACGAGCTGTACTTC.

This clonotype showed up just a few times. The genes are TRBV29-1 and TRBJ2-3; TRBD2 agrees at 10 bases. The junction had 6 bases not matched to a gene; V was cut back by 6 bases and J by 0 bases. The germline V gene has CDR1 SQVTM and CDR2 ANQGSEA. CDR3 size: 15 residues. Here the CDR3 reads CSVARTSGSTDTQYF. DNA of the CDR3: TGCAGCGTGGCCAGGACTAGCGGCAGCACAGATACGCAGTATTTT.

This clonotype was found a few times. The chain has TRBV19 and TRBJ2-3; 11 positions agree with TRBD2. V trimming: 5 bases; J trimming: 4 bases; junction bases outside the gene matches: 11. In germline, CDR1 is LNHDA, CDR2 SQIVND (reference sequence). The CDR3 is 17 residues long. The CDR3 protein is CASSATLAGVIPDTQYF. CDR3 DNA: TGTGCCAGTAGTGCAACACTAGCGGGAGTGATTCCAGATACGCAGTATTTT.

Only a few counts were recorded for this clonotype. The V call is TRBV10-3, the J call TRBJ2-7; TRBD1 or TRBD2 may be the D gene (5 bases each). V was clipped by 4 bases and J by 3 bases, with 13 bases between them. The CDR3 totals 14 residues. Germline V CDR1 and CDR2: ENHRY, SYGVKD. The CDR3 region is CAISVYRGLYEQYF. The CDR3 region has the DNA TGTGCCATCAGTGTCTACCGGGGCCTCTACGAGCAGTACTTC.

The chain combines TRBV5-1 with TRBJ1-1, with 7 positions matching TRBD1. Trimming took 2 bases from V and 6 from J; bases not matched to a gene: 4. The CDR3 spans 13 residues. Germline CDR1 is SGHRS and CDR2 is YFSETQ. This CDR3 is CASSLGGLAEAFF. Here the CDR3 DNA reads TGCGCCAGCAGCTTAGGGGGCTTGGCTGAAGCTTTCTTT.

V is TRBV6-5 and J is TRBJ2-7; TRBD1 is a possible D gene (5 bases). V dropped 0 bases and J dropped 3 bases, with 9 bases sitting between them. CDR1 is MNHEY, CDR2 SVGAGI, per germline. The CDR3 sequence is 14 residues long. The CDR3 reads CASSYSITGYEQYF. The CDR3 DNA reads TGTGCCAGCAGTTACTCGATTACAGGCTACGAGCAGTACTTC.

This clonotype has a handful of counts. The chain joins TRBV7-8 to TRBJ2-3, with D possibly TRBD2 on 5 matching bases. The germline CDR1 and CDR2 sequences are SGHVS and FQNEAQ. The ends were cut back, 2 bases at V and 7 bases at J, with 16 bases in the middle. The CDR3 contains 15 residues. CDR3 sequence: CASSLLNELAHTQYF. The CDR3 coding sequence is TGTGCCAGCAGCTTACTCAATGAGCTAGCCCATACGCAGTATTTT. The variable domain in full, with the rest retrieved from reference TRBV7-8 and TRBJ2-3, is GAGVSQSPRYKVAKRGQDVALRCDPISGHVSLFWYQQALGQGPEFLTYFQNEAQLDKSGLPSDRFFAERPEGSVSTLKIQRTQQEDSAVYLCASSLLNELAHTQYFGPGTRLTVL.

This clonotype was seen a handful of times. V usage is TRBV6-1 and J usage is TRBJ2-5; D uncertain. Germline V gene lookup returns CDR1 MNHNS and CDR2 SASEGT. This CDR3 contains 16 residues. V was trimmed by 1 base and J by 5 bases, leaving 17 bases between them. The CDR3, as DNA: TGTGCCAGCAGTGAAGTCCTCGGGTCTCATGGGGAGACCCAGTACTTC. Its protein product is CASSEVLGSHGETQYF.